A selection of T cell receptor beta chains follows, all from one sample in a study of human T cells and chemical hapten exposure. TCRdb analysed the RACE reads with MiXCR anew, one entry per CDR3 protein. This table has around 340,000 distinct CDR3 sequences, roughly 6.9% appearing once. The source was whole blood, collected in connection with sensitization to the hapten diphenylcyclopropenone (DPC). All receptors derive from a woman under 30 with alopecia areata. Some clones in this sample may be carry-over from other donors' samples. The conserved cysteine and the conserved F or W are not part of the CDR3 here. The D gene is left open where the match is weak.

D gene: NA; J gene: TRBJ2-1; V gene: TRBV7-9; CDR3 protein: ASSFELADNFYNEQF
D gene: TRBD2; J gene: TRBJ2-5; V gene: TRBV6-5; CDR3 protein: ASSPLAGGWETQY
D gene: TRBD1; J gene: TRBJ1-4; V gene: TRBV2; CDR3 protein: ASGTGGGISPKNEKLF
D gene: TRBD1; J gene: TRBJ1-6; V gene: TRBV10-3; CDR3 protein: AMGQGETPLH
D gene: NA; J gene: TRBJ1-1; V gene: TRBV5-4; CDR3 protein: ASTIWGDTEAF
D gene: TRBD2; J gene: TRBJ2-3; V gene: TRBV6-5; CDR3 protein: ASSYSKTSPFTDTQY
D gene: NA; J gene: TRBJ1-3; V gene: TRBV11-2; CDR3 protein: ASSLVQDGSSGNTIY
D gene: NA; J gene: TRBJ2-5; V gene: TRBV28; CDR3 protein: VSSPLGMYQETQY
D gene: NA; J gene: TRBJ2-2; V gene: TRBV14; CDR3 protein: ASSQDLGHAATGELF
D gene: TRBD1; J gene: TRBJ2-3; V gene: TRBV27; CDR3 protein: ASRGSRGTDTQY
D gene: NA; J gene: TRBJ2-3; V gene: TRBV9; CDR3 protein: ASSVDARWPDTQY
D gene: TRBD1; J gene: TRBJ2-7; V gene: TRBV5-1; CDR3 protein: ASTAGQGDVHEQY
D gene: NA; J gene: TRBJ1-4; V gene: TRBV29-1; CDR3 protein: SVRVGVEEKLF
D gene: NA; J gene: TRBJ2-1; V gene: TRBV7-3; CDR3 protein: ASSLSTGEYNEQF
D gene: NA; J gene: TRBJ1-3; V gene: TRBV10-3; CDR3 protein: AISDSRETGNTIY
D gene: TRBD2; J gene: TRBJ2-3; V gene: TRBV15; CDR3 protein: ATSRNPAGGLGAQY
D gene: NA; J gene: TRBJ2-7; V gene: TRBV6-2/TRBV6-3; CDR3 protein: ASSYGSLDYEQY
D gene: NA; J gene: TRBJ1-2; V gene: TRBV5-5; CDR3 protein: ASSFKHAGGYT
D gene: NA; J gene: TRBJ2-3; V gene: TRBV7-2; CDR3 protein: ASNGGESTDTQY
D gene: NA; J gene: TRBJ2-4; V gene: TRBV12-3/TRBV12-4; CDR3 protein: ASSFSVLAKNIQY
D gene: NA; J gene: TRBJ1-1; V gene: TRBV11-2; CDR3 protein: ASSGRRGQNTEAF
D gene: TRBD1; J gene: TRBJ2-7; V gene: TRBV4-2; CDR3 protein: ASSQAYRGNEQY
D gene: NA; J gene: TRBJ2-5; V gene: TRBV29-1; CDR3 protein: SVGGGGQETQY
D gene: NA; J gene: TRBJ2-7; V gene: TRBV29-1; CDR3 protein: SGRFGMGEQY
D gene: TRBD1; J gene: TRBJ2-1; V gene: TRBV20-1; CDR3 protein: SARDFGTGVRDEQF
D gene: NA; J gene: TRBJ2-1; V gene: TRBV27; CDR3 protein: ASSLLDEQF
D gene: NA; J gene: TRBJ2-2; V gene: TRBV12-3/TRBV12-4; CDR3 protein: ASSPRQTGELF
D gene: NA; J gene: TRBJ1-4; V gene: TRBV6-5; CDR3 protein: ASRAPESNEKLF
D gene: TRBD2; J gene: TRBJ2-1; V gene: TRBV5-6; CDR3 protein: ASSMEGLAGNNEQF
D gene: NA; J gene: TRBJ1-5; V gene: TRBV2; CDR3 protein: ASSILGKNQPQH
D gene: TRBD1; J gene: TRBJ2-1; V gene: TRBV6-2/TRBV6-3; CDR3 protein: ASSYSRQGIYNEQF
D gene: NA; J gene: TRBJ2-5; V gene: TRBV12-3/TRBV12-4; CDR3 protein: ASSSMEGSETQY
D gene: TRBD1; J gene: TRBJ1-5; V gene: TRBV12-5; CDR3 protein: ATTGTVSNQPQH
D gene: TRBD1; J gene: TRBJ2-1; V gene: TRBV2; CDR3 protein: ASSPGARGPQNEQF
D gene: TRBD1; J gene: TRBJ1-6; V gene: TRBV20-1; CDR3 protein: SARDIAGGDNSPLH
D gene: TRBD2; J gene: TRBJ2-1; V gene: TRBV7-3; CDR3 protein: ASSFPAGGSYNEQF
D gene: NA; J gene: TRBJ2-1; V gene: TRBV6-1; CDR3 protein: ASSEVRGPDEQF
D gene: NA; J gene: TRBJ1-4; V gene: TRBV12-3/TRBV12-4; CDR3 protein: ASRGRGREKLF
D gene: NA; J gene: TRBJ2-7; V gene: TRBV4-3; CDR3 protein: ASSQDRQGFYEQY
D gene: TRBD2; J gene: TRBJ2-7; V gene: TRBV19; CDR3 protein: ASSGISGDSYEQY
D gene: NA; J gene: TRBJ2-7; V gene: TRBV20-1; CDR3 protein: SSGRRGSYEQY
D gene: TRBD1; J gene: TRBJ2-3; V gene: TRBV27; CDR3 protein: ASSFEQGASDTQY
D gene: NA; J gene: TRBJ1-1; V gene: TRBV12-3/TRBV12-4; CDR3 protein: ASSYGQGRTEAF
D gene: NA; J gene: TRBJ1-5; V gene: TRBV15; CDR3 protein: ATSGEGFSNQPQH
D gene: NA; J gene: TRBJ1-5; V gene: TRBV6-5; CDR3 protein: ASSYSSGETEPQH
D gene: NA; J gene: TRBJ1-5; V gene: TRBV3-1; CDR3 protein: ASSSSISNQPQH
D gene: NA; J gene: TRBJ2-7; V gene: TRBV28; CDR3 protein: ASSPRGSSYEQY
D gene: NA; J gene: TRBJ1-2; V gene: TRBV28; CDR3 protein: ASSRAYGYT
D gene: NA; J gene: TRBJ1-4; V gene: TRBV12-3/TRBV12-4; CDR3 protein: ASSLGGRGKQF